The 24 T cell receptor beta chains in this list originate from one sample, sequenced in a study of T cell responses to AZD1222 COVID-19 vaccine. Clones were sequenced by immunoSEQ multiplex PCR, and TCRdb holds only the in-frame ones, with some missing. The sample has roughly 180,000 clones, 87% seen once. The sequencing here drew on peripheral blood, taken on day 0 of AZD1222 vaccination. The receptors were gathered from an adult in good health.

The gene calls are TRBV13 and TRBJ1-1, with D possibly being TRBD1 (6 bases). The ends were cut back, 5 bases at V and 0 bases at J, with 10 bases in the middle. The CDR3 contains 14 residues. Germline V gene data show CDR1 as PRHDT and CDR2 as FYEKMQ (reference sequence). Written as DNA, the CDR3 is TGTGCCAGCAGCACGGGACACTTGAACACTGAAGCTTTCTTT. Its protein is CASSTGHLNTEAFF.

This clone was recorded only once. This sequence joins TRBV19 and TRBJ1-4; 8 bases map to TRBD1. CDR3 length equals 16 residues. V was pared by 5 bases and J by 3 bases, with 8 bases of the junction left unmatched. In germline, CDR1 is LNHDA, CDR2 SQIVND (reference sequence). The CDR3 spells CASSDRGYSANEKLFF. CDR3 bases: TGTGCCAGTAGTGACAGGGGATACTCGGCTAATGAAAAACTGTTTTTT.

V is TRBV15 and J is TRBJ2-1, with 8 bases fitting TRBD2. The CDR3 runs 17 residues. Germline V gene lookup returns CDR1 LNHNV and CDR2 YYDKDF (reference sequence). V lost 3 bases, J lost 9 bases, and 16 bases stayed unmatched. In nucleotides, the CDR3 is TGTGCCACCAGCAGGGGACGAGGTCGGGAGGGAGTTAGTGAGCAGTTCTTC. Translating it yields CATSRGRGREGVSEQFF.

The chain uses TRBV29-1 and TRBJ1-1; TRBD1 is a possible D gene (6 bases). The CDR3 spans 12 residues. Germline V CDR1 and CDR2: SQVTM, ANQGSEA. Trimming took off 5 bases at V and 1 base at J, with 8 bases between the two ends. As DNA, the CDR3 is TGCAGCGTTAAACAGGGGAACACTGAAGCTTTCTTT. It codes for CSVKQGNTEAFF. Complete variable domain (other parts from reference TRBV29-1 and TRBJ1-1): SAVISQKPSRDICQRGTSLTIQCQVDSQVTMMFWYRQQPGQSLTLIATANQGSEATYESGFVIDKFPISRPNLTFSTLTVSNMSPEDSSIYLCSVKQGNTEAFFGQGTRLTVV.

The chain links TRBV3-1 (or the pseudogene TRBV3-2) to TRBJ2-7; no definite D call. The CDR3 consists of 14 residues. The germline V and J ends were trimmed by 4 bases and 1 base, with 11 bases remaining between them. Germline lookup yields CDR1 LGHDT and CDR2 YNNKEL (reference sequence). This CDR3 reads CASSPEVLSYEQYF. CDR3 in DNA: TGTGCCAGCAGCCCTGAGGTTCTTTCCTACGAGCAGTACTTC.

This clone appeared a few times. The V call is TRBV11-2, the J call TRBJ2-2; D is undetermined. The CDR3 loop spans 12 amino acids. The V gene lost 3 bases and the J gene lost 2 bases, with 1 base spanning the gap. Germline V gives CDR1 SGHAT, CDR2 FQNNGV. In DNA form, the CDR3 reads TGTGCCAGCAGCTTTAACACCGGGGAGCTGTTTTTT. Protein: CASSFNTGELFF.

The gene calls are TRBV4-2 and TRBJ1-6, with unresolved D. The V end was cut by 5 bases, the J end by 8 bases, with 19 bases between. Germline V gives CDR1 LGHNA, CDR2 YNFKEQ. The CDR3 runs to 16 residues. The CDR3 spells CASSSGTLQSHSPLHF. The DNA for the CDR3 is TGTGCCAGCAGCAGCGGCACTTTACAATCACATTCACCCCTCCACTTT.

This chain uses TRBV19 with TRBJ1-1; D remains ambiguous. CDR1 and CDR2 from the germline V gene are LNHDA and SQIVND (reference sequence). V was shortened by 5 bases and J by 1 base, with 8 bases between the two germline ends. The CDR3 has 13 residues. This CDR3 is CASSANPNTEAFF. CDR3 DNA: TGTGCCAGTAGTGCCAACCCGAACACTGAAGCTTTCTTT.

This clone has only a few counts. The chain combines TRBV7-6 with TRBJ2-1, with D perhaps being TRBD1 or TRBD2 (7 bases each). Deletions cut 2 bases from V and 7 bases from J, with 15 bases between. The CDR3 runs to 15 residues. Germline-derived CDR1 and CDR2 are SGHVS and FNYEAQ. In DNA, the CDR3 is TGTGCCAGCAGCTTATGGGAGGGGGCTGATAATGAGCAGTTCTTC. Protein sequence: CASSLWEGADNEQFF.

The chain is built from TRBV5-6 and TRBJ2-4; either TRBD1 or TRBD2 may supply D (5 bases each). This CDR3 contains 16 residues. Trimming took off 4 bases at V and 0 bases at J, with 14 bases between the two ends. Germline CDR1 and CDR2: SGHDT and YYEEEE. The CDR3: CASSLGPPLAKNIQYF. The DNA for the CDR3 is TGTGCCAGCAGCCTGGGACCGCCGTTAGCCAAAAACATTCAGTACTTC.

The gene calls are TRBV7-8 and TRBJ2-1, with TRBD2 matching 10 bases. V was clipped by 5 bases and J by 7 bases; unmatched bases: 11. This CDR3 spans 16 amino acids. CDR1 and CDR2 from the germline V gene are SGHVS and FQNEAQ. In nucleotides, the CDR3 is TGTGCCAGCAGCCGAAACCCTAGCGGGAGTAGTAATGAGCAGTTCTTC. This encodes CASSRNPSGSSNEQFF.

There are a few counts of this clone. The genes are TRBV7-9 and TRBJ1-4, with 7 nucleotides matching TRBD1. The CDR3 extends over 16 amino acids. V lost 4 bases, J lost 4 bases, and 9 bases stayed unmatched. Germline V gene lookup returns CDR1 SEHNR and CDR2 FQNEAQ (reference sequence). Here the CDR3 DNA reads TGTGCCAGCAGCTCGTACCGGGACAGCTATAATGAAAAACTGTTTTTT. It yields the protein CASSSYRDSYNEKLFF.

This chain uses TRBV3-1 (or the pseudogene TRBV3-2) with TRBJ1-2; D is ambiguous. Germline-derived CDR1 and CDR2 are LGHDT and YNNKEL (reference sequence). The V end was cut by 0 bases, the J end by 3 bases, with 14 bases between. The CDR3 length is 16 residues. CDR3 sequence reads: CASSQDYFGTHYGYTF. CDR3 DNA: TGTGCCAGCAGCCAAGATTATTTCGGCACCCACTATGGCTACACCTTC.

This clone appeared once. The rearrangement uses TRBV6-5 and TRBJ2-1; the D is unclear. The V and J ends lost 5 bases and 0 bases respectively, with 8 bases between them. Looked up from germline, CDR1 is MNHEY and CDR2 is SVGAGI. The CDR3 length is 14 residues. The CDR3 here is CASSLEFSYNEQFF. As DNA, the CDR3 is TGTGCCAGCAGTCTAGAGTTCTCCTACAATGAGCAGTTCTTC.

This clone was seen repeatedly, ten times or more. V usage is TRBV19 and J usage is TRBJ2-7, with 9 bases lining up with TRBD1. Germline-derived CDR1 and CDR2 are LNHDA and SQIVND (reference sequence). After removal of 3 bases from V and 1 base from J, the junction contained 4 bases not matched to a gene. The CDR3 runs to 15 residues. The CDR3 loop reads CASSILGQGSYEQYF. Written as DNA, the CDR3 is TGTGCCAGTAGTATCTTAGGACAGGGGTCCTACGAGCAGTACTTC.

The chain is built from TRBV29-1 and TRBJ2-2, with D possibly TRBD1 on 6 matching bases. The CDR3 contains 13 residues. The germline V and J ends were trimmed by 6 bases and 4 bases, with 12 bases remaining between them. Germline V gene lookup returns CDR1 SQVTM and CDR2 ANQGSEA. CDR3 bases: TGCAGCGTACTTCGGACAGCCACCGGGGAGCTGTTTTTT. It specifies CSVLRTATGELFF.

The chain couples TRBV18 to TRBJ2-7; D not resolved. Deletions cut 2 bases from V and 4 bases from J, with 9 bases between. CDR1 is KGHSH, CDR2 LQKENI, per germline. The CDR3 contains 13 residues. The DNA of the CDR3 is TGTGCCAGCTCACCAGGCTCAATGTACGAGCAGTACTTC. It encodes CASSPGSMYEQYF.

The V and J genes are TRBV3-1 (or the pseudogene TRBV3-2) and TRBJ2-2; D unclear. Germline V CDR1 and CDR2: LGHDT, YNNKEL (reference sequence). The CDR3 extends over 15 amino acids. V was shortened by 5 bases and J by 4 bases, with 14 bases between the two germline ends. Written as DNA, the CDR3 is TGTGCCAGCAGCTTCTCCCAGATACGCACCGGGGAGCTGTTTTTT. Encoded protein: CASSFSQIRTGELFF.

The rearrangement joins TRBV7-9 to TRBJ1-6; D not certain. CDR1 and CDR2 from the germline V gene are SEHNR and FQNEAQ (reference sequence). The CDR3 totals 16 residues. V lost 0 bases, J lost 7 bases, and 13 bases lay in between. The CDR3 is CASSLAGAPGNSPLHF. CDR3 bases: TGTGCCAGCAGCTTAGCGGGAGCGCCCGGGAATTCACCCCTCCACTTT.

This rearrangement joins TRBV7-9 to TRBJ1-2, with D possibly matching TRBD1 (5 bases). Germline V gives CDR1 SEHNR, CDR2 FQNEAQ (reference sequence). The CDR3 spans 14 residues. V was shortened by 1 base and J by 8 bases, with 14 bases between the two germline ends. The CDR3 DNA reads as TGTGCCAGCAGCTTAGTTGCTCAGGGCCGCGGCTACACCTTC. Translating it yields CASSLVAQGRGYTF.

CDR3 sequence: CASSLTRAEAFF. The DNA of the CDR3 is TGTGCCAGCAGCCTTACAAGGGCTGAAGCTTTCTTT. The chain couples TRBV28 to TRBJ1-1; D unclear. CDR1 and CDR2 (germline): MDHEN, SYDVKM. With 6 bases removed from V and 6 bases from J, the gap between germline ends came to 11 bases. The CDR3 is made up of 12 amino acids.

The gene calls are TRBV11-2 and TRBJ2-3, with 8 bases that match TRBD2. The CDR3 consists of 13 residues. CDR1 is SGHAT, CDR2 FQNNGV, per germline. With V trimmed by 8 bases and J by 1 base, 2 bases remained unmatched. As DNA, the CDR3 is TGTGCCAGCCTGACTAGCGGCACAGATACGCAGTATTTT. Protein sequence: CASLTSGTDTQYF.

The chain couples TRBV19 to TRBJ1-2; 10 positions match TRBD1. Germline CDR1 and CDR2: LNHDA and SQIVND (reference sequence). V lost 7 bases to trimming and J lost 1 base; unmatched junction nucleotides: 12. The CDR3 has 17 residues. This CDR3 is CASTDRGPRLVNYGYTF. The CDR3 region has the DNA TGTGCCAGTACCGACAGGGGGCCGCGGTTAGTTAACTATGGCTACACCTTC. The variable domain in full, with the rest retrieved from reference TRBV19 and TRBJ1-2, is DGGITQSPKYLFRKEGQNVTLSCEQNLNHDAMYWYRQDPGQGLRLIYYSQIVNDFQKGDIAEGYSVSREKKESFPLTVTSAQKNPTAFYLCASTDRGPRLVNYGYTFGSGTRLTVV.

This clone was seen a handful of times. V and J are TRBV9 and TRBJ2-7; D may correspond to TRBD1 or TRBD2 (5 bases each). V was pared by 0 bases and J by 4 bases, with 14 bases between. There are 15 residues in the CDR3. Germline CDR1 reads SGDLS; CDR2 reads YYNGEE. CDR3 sequence: CASSVGNRDLYEQYF. Written as DNA, the CDR3 is TGTGCCAGCAGCGTAGGCAACCGGGACCTATACGAGCAGTACTTC.